Listed below are T cell receptor beta chains from one sample, sequenced in a study of blood T cell repertoires in COVID-19. The data were produced by immunoSEQ multiplex PCR, yet TCRdb's version contains in-frame clones alone and is incomplete. The sample has 240,000 or so clones; approximately 85% are singletons. The source material was peripheral blood. These receptors all come from a woman aged 55-70 years with active or convalescent COVID-19. CDR3s include the opening cysteine and the closing phenylalanine or tryptophan. The order of the fields is clone size, D gene, V gene, J gene, CDR3 protein, CDR3 DNA. The D gene is left open where the match is weak. Size is omitted from some rows. Given values are once, few, many or a class for expanded clones.

clone_size: .
d_call: .
v_call: TRBV7-9
j_call: TRBJ1-5
cdr3_aa: CASSSGIPRQPQHF
cdr3_nt: TGTGCCAGCAGCTCAGGGATTCCCCGTCAGCCCCAGCATTTT

clone_size: .
d_call: .
v_call: TRBV7-2
j_call: TRBJ1-5
cdr3_aa: CASSLVSGASNQPQHF
cdr3_nt: TGTGCCAGCAGCTTAGTATCAGGGGCGAGCAATCAGCCCCAGCATTTT

clone_size: .
d_call: TRBD1
v_call: TRBV11-2
j_call: TRBJ2-2
cdr3_aa: CASSPDRVGNTGELFF
cdr3_nt: TGTGCCAGCAGCCCAGACAGGGTTGGGAACACCGGGGAGCTGTTTTTT

clone_size: .
d_call: TRBD2
v_call: TRBV6-4
j_call: TRBJ2-1
cdr3_aa: CASRELAGGPDEQFF
cdr3_nt: TGTGCCAGCAGAGAACTAGCGGGGGGGCCCGATGAGCAGTTCTTC

clone_size: .
d_call: .
v_call: TRBV19
j_call: TRBJ1-3
cdr3_aa: CASSRTPTGSGNTIYF
cdr3_nt: TGTGCCAGTAGCCGAACCCCGACAGGCTCTGGAAACACCATATATTTT

clone_size: .
d_call: TRBD1
v_call: TRBV6-5
j_call: TRBJ1-1
cdr3_aa: CASSYGQANTEAFF
cdr3_nt: TGTGCCAGCAGTTACGGACAGGCGAACACTGAAGCTTTCTTT

clone_size: .
d_call: .
v_call: TRBV3-1/TRBV3-2
j_call: TRBJ1-3
cdr3_aa: CASSLQGAGNTIYF
cdr3_nt: TGTGCCAGCAGCTTACAGGGAGCTGGAAACACCATATATTTT

clone_size: .
d_call: .
v_call: TRBV2
j_call: TRBJ2-5
cdr3_aa: CASRPDRAGGETQYF
cdr3_nt: TGTGCCAGCAGGCCCGACAGGGCCGGGGGAGAGACCCAGTACTTC

clone_size: .
d_call: .
v_call: TRBV19
j_call: TRBJ1-3
cdr3_aa: CASSNREGVSGNTIYF
cdr3_nt: TGTGCCAGTAGTAACAGAGAGGGGGTCTCTGGAAACACCATATATTTT

clone_size: once
d_call: TRBD2
v_call: TRBV5-1
j_call: TRBJ2-5
cdr3_aa: CASSLAGLAGQETQYF
cdr3_nt: TGCGCCAGCAGCTTGGCGGGACTAGCGGGACAAGAGACCCAGTACTTC

clone_size: .
d_call: .
v_call: TRBV7-2
j_call: TRBJ1-1
cdr3_aa: CASSFSQNTEAFF
cdr3_nt: TGTGCCAGCAGCTTTAGCCAGAACACTGAAGCTTTCTTT

clone_size: .
d_call: .
v_call: TRBV30
j_call: TRBJ1-1
cdr3_aa: CAWRARMGQSTEAFF
cdr3_nt: TGTGCCTGGAGGGCCCGGATGGGGCAGAGCACTGAAGCTTTCTTT

clone_size: .
d_call: TRBD2
v_call: TRBV15
j_call: TRBJ2-3
cdr3_aa: CATSREAGGGTDTQYF
cdr3_nt: TGTGCCACCAGCAGAGAAGCGGGGGGGGGCACAGATACGCAGTATTTT

clone_size: .
d_call: .
v_call: TRBV6-4
j_call: TRBJ1-2
cdr3_aa: CASSDSTGLGYTF
cdr3_nt: TGTGCCAGCAGTGACTCGACTGGTTTGGGCTACACCTTC

clone_size: .
d_call: TRBD1
v_call: TRBV9
j_call: TRBJ2-7
cdr3_aa: CASSAGGRDEQYF
cdr3_nt: TGTGCCAGCAGCGCAGGGGGTAGAGACGAGCAGTACTTC

clone_size: .
d_call: .
v_call: TRBV3-1/TRBV3-2
j_call: TRBJ1-4
cdr3_aa: CASSQTAGNEKLFF
cdr3_nt: TGTGCCAGCAGCCAGACAGCCGGTAATGAAAAACTGTTTTTT

clone_size: .
d_call: .
v_call: TRBV30
j_call: TRBJ2-3
cdr3_aa: CAWSWGRQDGQYF
cdr3_nt: TGTGCCTGGAGCTGGGGGAGGCAGGACGGGCAGTATTTT

clone_size: once
d_call: .
v_call: TRBV3-1/TRBV3-2
j_call: TRBJ2-7
cdr3_aa: CASSQFAGPYEQYF
cdr3_nt: TGTGCCAGCAGCCAATTCGCAGGGCCCTACGAGCAGTACTTC

clone_size: .
d_call: TRBD2
v_call: TRBV3-1/TRBV3-2
j_call: TRBJ2-5
cdr3_aa: CASSRLAGGKTQYF
cdr3_nt: TGTGCCAGCAGCCGACTAGCGGGGGGGAAGACCCAGTACTTC

clone_size: .
d_call: .
v_call: TRBV7-8
j_call: TRBJ1-2
cdr3_aa: CASSLLSGISMGYTF
cdr3_nt: TGTGCCAGCAGCCTCCTGTCAGGGATCTCTATGGGCTACACCTTC

clone_size: .
d_call: TRBD2
v_call: TRBV6-5
j_call: TRBJ2-7
cdr3_aa: CASSYPGLGEQYF
cdr3_nt: TGTGCCAGCAGTTACCCGGGACTAGGCGAGCAGTACTTC

clone_size: .
d_call: .
v_call: TRBV10-1
j_call: TRBJ1-2
cdr3_aa: CASSPGPRGGGYTF
cdr3_nt: TGCGCCAGCAGTCCCGGGCCCCGAGGAGGTGGCTACACCTTC

clone_size: few
d_call: TRBD2
v_call: TRBV6-2/TRBV6-3
j_call: TRBJ2-3
cdr3_aa: CASSYGLTSGGADTQYF
cdr3_nt: TGTGCCAGCAGTTACGGACTTACTAGCGGGGGTGCAGATACGCAGTATTTT

clone_size: few
d_call: TRBD2
v_call: TRBV9
j_call: TRBJ2-2
cdr3_aa: CASSSGLAGVRGELFF
cdr3_nt: TGTGCCAGCAGCTCGGGACTAGCGGGGGTGCGCGGGGAGCTGTTTTTT

clone_size: .
d_call: TRBD2
v_call: TRBV7-3
j_call: TRBJ2-7
cdr3_aa: CASSELAGGDEQYF
cdr3_nt: TGTGCCAGCAGCGAGCTAGCGGGGGGCGACGAGCAGTACTTC

clone_size: .
d_call: .
v_call: TRBV11-3
j_call: TRBJ2-3
cdr3_aa: CASSLDSAGKDTQYF
cdr3_nt: TGTGCCAGCAGCTTAGATTCGGCCGGGAAAGATACGCAGTATTTT

clone_size: once
d_call: .
v_call: TRBV21-1
j_call: TRBJ2-7
cdr3_aa: CASSTISPGGHEQYF
cdr3_nt: TGTGCCAGCAGCACCATATCACCGGGGGGGCACGAGCAGTACTTC

clone_size: .
d_call: .
v_call: TRBV28
j_call: TRBJ1-2
cdr3_aa: CASSWGRGGYTF
cdr3_nt: TGTGCCAGCAGTTGGGGGCGCGGAGGCTACACCTTC

clone_size: .
d_call: TRBD1
v_call: TRBV7-9
j_call: TRBJ2-5
cdr3_aa: CASRHRTGGTQYF
cdr3_nt: TGTGCCAGCAGACACCGGACAGGGGGGACCCAGTACTTC

clone_size: .
d_call: TRBD1
v_call: TRBV7-9
j_call: TRBJ1-2
cdr3_aa: CASSRDRGPRGGYTF
cdr3_nt: TGTGCCAGCAGCCGGGACAGGGGCCCTCGGGGTGGCTACACCTTC

clone_size: .
d_call: TRBD1
v_call: TRBV3-1/TRBV3-2
j_call: TRBJ1-6
cdr3_aa: CASSPLAPGGGSPLHF
cdr3_nt: TGTGCCAGCAGCCCCCTAGCGCCAGGGGGTGGCTCACCCCTCCACTTT

clone_size: few
d_call: TRBD2
v_call: TRBV5-4
j_call: TRBJ2-1
cdr3_aa: CASSLGGGAVNEQFF
cdr3_nt: TGTGCCAGCAGCTTGGGCGGGGGGGCTGTCAATGAGCAGTTCTTC

clone_size: few
d_call: TRBD1
v_call: TRBV5-1
j_call: TRBJ2-3
cdr3_aa: CASSPEDRVGTDTQYF
cdr3_nt: TGCGCCAGCAGCCCCGAAGACAGGGTTGGCACAGATACGCAGTATTTT

clone_size: .
d_call: .
v_call: TRBV3-1/TRBV3-2
j_call: TRBJ2-1
cdr3_aa: CASSPLSGGLENEQFF
cdr3_nt: TGTGCCAGCAGCCCCCTTTCAGGGGGACTTGAAAATGAGCAGTTCTTC

clone_size: .
d_call: TRBD2
v_call: TRBV29-1
j_call: TRBJ2-1
cdr3_aa: CSYQRGLAGNNEQFF
cdr3_nt: TGCAGCTACCAGCGGGGACTAGCGGGCAACAATGAGCAGTTCTTC

clone_size: .
d_call: .
v_call: TRBV10-2
j_call: TRBJ1-2
cdr3_aa: CASSESRGSYGYTF
cdr3_nt: TGCGCCAGCAGTGAGTCTAGGGGGAGCTATGGCTACACCTTC

clone_size: once
d_call: TRBD2
v_call: TRBV5-1
j_call: TRBJ2-3
cdr3_aa: CASSVEAGGRTDTQYF
cdr3_nt: TGCGCCAGCAGCGTAGAAGCGGGGGGCCGCACAGATACGCAGTATTTT

clone_size: .
d_call: .
v_call: TRBV5-4
j_call: TRBJ1-6
cdr3_aa: CASSLSQGLAPLHF
cdr3_nt: TGTGCCAGCAGCTTGTCTCAGGGCCTCGCTCCCCTCCACTTT

clone_size: .
d_call: TRBD2
v_call: TRBV6-6
j_call: TRBJ2-7
cdr3_aa: CASSYSGGNSYEQYF
cdr3_nt: TGTGCCAGCAGTTACTCGGGGGGGAATTCCTACGAGCAGTACTTC

clone_size: .
d_call: TRBD1
v_call: TRBV7-4
j_call: TRBJ1-5
cdr3_aa: CASSPGDRGYWPQHF
cdr3_nt: TGTGCCAGCAGCCCCGGGGACAGGGGCTATTGGCCCCAGCATTTT